This TCR beta chain is from a study of T cell responses to AZD1222 COVID-19 vaccine. Study overall: Second-dose schedules of about 4 or about 12 weeks were combined. Study-wide results and caveats: It should be noted that donors were predominantly white British and more often female, and clonal diversity was possibly underestimated. Repertoires were obtained only post-peak T cell response.

V was cut by 5 bases and J by 0 bases, with 11 bases left in between. This CDR3 comprises 14 residues. Per the germline V gene, CDR1 is MNHEY and CDR2 is SVGAGI. The protocol was immunoSEQ multiplex PCR, while the TCRdb copy is restricted to in-frame clones and leaves out a portion. The sample has approximately 150,000 clones; about 90% are singletons. As concerns this clone: Its antigen is currently unknown.

The chain couples TRBV6-5 to TRBJ2-7; D uncertain. This clonotype was sampled from an adult in good health. This sample comprised peripheral blood, obtained on day 0 of AZD1222 vaccination. In DNA form, the CDR3 reads TGTGCCAGCAGTCCCTCGGTCAACTCCTACGAGCAGTACTTC. Its translation: CASSPSVNSYEQYF.